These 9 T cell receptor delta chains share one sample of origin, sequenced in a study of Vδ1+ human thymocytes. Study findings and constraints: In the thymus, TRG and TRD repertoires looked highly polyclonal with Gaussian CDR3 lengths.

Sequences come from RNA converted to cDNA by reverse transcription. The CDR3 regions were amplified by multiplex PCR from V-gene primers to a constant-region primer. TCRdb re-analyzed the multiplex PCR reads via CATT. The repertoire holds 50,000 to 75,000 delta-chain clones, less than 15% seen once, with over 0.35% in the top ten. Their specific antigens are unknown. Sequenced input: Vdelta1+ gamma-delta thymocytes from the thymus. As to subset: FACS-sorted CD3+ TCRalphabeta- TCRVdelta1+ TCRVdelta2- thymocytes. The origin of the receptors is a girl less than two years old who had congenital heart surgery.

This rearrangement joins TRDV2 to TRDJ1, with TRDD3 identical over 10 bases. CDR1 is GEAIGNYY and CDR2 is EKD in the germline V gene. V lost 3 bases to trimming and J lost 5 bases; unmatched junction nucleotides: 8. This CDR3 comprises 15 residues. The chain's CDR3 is CACDAGNWGMDKLIF. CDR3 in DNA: TGTGCCTGTGACGCCGGGAACTGGGGGATGGATAAACTCATCTTT.

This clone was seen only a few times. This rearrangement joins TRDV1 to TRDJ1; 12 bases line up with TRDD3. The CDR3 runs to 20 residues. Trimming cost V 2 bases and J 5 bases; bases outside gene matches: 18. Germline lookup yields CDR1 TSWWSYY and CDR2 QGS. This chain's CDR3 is CALGESSVRNRLGDTDKLIF. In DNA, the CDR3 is TGTGCTCTTGGGGAATCCAGCGTACGAAACAGACTGGGGGATACTGATAAACTCATCTTT.

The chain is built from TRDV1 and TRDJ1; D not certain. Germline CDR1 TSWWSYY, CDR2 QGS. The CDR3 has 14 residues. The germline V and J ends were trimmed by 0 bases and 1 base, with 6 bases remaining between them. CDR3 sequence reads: CALGELSITDKLIF. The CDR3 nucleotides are TGTGCTCTTGGGGAACTGTCTATCACCGATAAACTCATCTTT.

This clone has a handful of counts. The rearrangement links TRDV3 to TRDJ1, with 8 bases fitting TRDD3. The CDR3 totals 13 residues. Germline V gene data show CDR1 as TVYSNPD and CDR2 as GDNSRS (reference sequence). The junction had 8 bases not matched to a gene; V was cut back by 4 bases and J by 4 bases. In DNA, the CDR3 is TGTGCCTCCTGTACTGGGGGTTACGATAAACTCATCTTT. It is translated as CASCTGGYDKLIF.

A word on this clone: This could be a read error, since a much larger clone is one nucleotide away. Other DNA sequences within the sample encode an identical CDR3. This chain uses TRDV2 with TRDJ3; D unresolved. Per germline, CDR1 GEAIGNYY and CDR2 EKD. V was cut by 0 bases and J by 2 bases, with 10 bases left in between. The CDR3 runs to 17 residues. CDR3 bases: TGTGCCTGTGACACCGAGGAGAGCACCTGGGACACCCGACAGATGTTTTTC. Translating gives CACDTEESTWDTRQMFF.

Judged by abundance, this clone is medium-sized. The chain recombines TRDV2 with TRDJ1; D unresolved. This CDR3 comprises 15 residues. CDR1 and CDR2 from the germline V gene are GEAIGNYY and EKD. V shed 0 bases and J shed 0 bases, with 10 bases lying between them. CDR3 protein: CACDTGPSYTDKLIF. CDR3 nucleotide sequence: TGTGCCTGTGACACCGGGCCCTCCTACACCGATAAACTCATCTTT.

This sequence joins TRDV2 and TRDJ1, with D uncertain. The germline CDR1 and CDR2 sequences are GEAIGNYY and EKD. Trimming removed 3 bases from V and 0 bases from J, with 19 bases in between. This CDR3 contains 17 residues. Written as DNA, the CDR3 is TGTGCCTGTGACGGCTTCGCCCCCGTTCAGGACACCGATAAACTCATCTTT. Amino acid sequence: CACDGFAPVQDTDKLIF.

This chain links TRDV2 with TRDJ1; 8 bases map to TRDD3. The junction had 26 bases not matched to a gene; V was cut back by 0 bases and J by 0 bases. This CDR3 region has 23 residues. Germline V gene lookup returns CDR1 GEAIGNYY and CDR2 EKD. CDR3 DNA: TGTGCCTGTGACACCCTGTCATTACCTAAGGCTACTTTGCTGGGGGAGCACACCGATAAACTCATCTTT. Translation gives CACDTLSLPKATLLGEHTDKLIF.

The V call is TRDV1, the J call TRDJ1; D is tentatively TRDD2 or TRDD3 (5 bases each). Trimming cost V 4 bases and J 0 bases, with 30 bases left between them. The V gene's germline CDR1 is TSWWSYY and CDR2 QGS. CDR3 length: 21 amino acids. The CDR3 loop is CALGVDTFALNIWKYTDKLIF. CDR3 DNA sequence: TGTGCTCTTGGGGTAGATACCTTCGCGCTCAATATCTGGAAGTACACCGATAAACTCATCTTT.